This T cell receptor (beta chain) was recorded in a study of identical twins. This clonotype was counted ten times or more. The length of the CDR3 is 17 residues. Deletions cut 4 bases from V and 6 bases from J, with 22 bases between. Healthy Caucasian donors formed the entire cohort. A universal primer site was incorporated via template switching, and the cDNA contained unique molecular identifiers. MiXCR, applied by TCRdb to the 5' RACE reads, yields one record per CDR3 protein. In the table there are a few hundred thousand distinct CDR3 sequences, less than 9% of which are singletons. The same sample was also used in a study of yellow fever vaccine responses in identical twins.

This sequence joins TRBV12-3 or TRBV12-4 and TRBJ1-5; D remains ambiguous. Sequenced: memory (CD45RO+) T cells sorted from blood. The TCR sequence derives from a young woman in good health. CDR3 coding DNA: TGTGCCAGCAGTTATAAATTGTTGGGGAGAGCAGGTCAGCCCCAGCATTTT. Translated: CASSYKLLGRAGQPQHF.